The 4 T cell receptor beta chains below were found in one sample sequenced in a study of T cell clusters in autoimmune cytopenias. Each sample's input was around 250 ng genomic DNA, about 38,000 genome equivalents. TRB rearrangements were amplified by touch-down multiplex PCR with mixed TRB-A/B primers. TCRdb re-called the multiplex PCR reads; one entry per CDR3 protein, DNA not given. The sample shows approximately 7,800 distinct CDR3 sequences, and approximately 5% sits with its ten largest clones. The specimen sequenced was peripheral blood. The origin of the receptors is a human donor with an autoimmune cytopenia or autoimmune hepatitis (not recorded which).

This clonotype is identified as medium-sized from frequency. The V call is TRBV30, the J call TRBJ2-7. CDR3 length: 16 residues. CDR1 is GTSNPN and CDR2 is SVGIG in the germline V gene (reference sequence). The CDR3 protein is CAWSDAPDRPPTQQYF.

This clonotype registers medium-sized by frequency. The chain links TRBV6-5 to TRBJ1-4; TCRdb calls TRBD1, which cannot be checked without DNA. The CDR3 is 17 residues long. Looked up from germline, CDR1 is MNHEY and CDR2 is SVGAGI. Here the CDR3 reads CASSRDREVEGYEKLFF.

By frequency, this clonotype registers medium-sized (0.01 to 0.1%). V usage is TRBV6-6 and J usage is TRBJ2-7. Germline-derived CDR1 and CDR2 are MNHNY and SVGAGI (reference sequence). CDR3 length equals 14 residues. The CDR3 reads CASSYSQGPYEQYF.

CDR3 sequence: CASSLARTSTDTQYF. J is TRBJ2-3 and V is TRBV5-1. The CDR3 covers 15 residues. Germline V lookup: CDR1 SGHRS, CDR2 YFSETQ.